This entry describes one T cell receptor beta chain. Its antigen is unidentified. This specimen belongs to a study of graft-versus-host responses after intestinal transplantation. Study information: Multivisceral, liver-intestinal, or isolated intestinal transplants were performed in recipients. For two to four years after anti-thymocyte globulin induction, all recipients took tacrolimus and steroids.

The ends were cut back, 4 bases at V and 14 bases at J, with 17 bases in the middle. The germline gives CDR1 SGHDN, CDR2 FVKESK. This CDR3 has 12 amino acids. Graft-derived tissue was subjected to processing to liberate intraepithelial and lamina propria lymphocytes. The study's findings and limits: The marrow of recipients harbored GvH clones, and ileum or blood showed some of them first. Within the allografts of patients who had graft-donor T cell macrochimerism, graft-versus-host to host-versus-graft clonal ratios were high.

Using immunoSEQ multiplex PCR, the repertoire was profiled, and TCRdb retains in-frame clones only, with some absent. The sample carries 25,000 to 30,000 clones, 60% to 85% recorded once. The genes are TRBV14 and TRBJ1-2, with D tentatively TRBD1 (5 bases). This TCR derives from a human patient who received an intestinal transplant, so some T cells may come from the graft donor. Here the sequenced sample was ileum tissue, taken 98 days after intestinal transplantation. As DNA, the CDR3 is TGTGCCAGCAGCCTAAGAAAGGGGATATCAACCTTC. Translating it yields CASSLRKGISTF.